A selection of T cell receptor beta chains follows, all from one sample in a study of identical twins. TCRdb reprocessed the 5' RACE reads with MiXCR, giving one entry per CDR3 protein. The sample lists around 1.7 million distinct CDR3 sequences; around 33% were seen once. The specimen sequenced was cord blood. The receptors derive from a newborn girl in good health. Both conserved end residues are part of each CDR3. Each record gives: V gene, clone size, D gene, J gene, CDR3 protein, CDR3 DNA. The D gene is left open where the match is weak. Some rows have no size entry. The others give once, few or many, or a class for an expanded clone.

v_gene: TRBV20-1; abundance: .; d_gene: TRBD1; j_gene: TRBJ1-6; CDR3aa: CSARGQGGSPLHF; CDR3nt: TGCAGTGCTAGAGGACAGGGGGGATCACCCCTCCACTTT
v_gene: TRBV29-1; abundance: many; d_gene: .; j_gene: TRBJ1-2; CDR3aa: CSVRDGINYGYTF; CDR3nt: TGCAGCGTCCGGGACGGAATAAACTATGGCTACACCTTC
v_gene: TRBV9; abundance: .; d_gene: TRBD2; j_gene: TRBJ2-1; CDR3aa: CASSVGAGGPPYNEQFF; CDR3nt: TGTGCCAGCAGCGTAGGAGCGGGGGGGCCTCCCTACAATGAGCAGTTCTTC
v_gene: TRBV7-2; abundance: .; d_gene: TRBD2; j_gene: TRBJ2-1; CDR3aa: CASSYSGRVSRNEQFF; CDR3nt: TGTGCCAGCAGTTATAGCGGGAGGGTGAGTAGGAATGAGCAGTTCTTC
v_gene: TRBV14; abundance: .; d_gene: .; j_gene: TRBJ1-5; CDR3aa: CASSQERTRQVHYYSNQPQHF; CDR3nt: TGTGCCAGCAGCCAAGAGAGGACACGACAGGTCCACTATTATAGCAATCAGCCCCAGCATTTT
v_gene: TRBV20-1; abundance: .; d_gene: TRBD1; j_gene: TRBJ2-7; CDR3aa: CSARADREFRYNEQYF; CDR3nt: TGCAGTGCTAGAGCTGACAGGGAATTTAGGTACAATGAGCAGTACTTC
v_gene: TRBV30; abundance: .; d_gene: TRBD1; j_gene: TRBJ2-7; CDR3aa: CAWSSGQPYEQYF; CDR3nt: TGTGCCTGGAGCTCGGGACAGCCCTACGAGCAGTACTTC
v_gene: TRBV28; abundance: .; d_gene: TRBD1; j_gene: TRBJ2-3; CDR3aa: CASSPQGSGTDTQYF; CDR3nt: TGTGCCAGCAGTCCACAGGGGTCGGGCACAGATACGCAGTATTTT
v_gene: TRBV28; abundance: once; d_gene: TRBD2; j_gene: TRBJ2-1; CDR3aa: CVSSPSRTSGYNEQFF; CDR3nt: TGTGTCAGCAGTCCCTCTAGGACTAGCGGTTACAATGAGCAGTTCTTC
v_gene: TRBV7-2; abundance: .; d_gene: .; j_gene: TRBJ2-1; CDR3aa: CASSLEWAREQFF; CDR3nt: TGTGCCAGCAGCTTAGAGTGGGCGCGAGAGCAGTTCTTT
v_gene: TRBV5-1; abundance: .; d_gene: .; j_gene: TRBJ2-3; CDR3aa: CASSRGDIGDTQYF; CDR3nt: TGCGCCAGCAGCAGAGGAGATATTGGAGATACGCAGTATTTT
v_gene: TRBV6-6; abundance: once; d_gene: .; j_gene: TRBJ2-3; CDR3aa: CASGGLLDRSTDAQYF; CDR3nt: TGTGCCAGCGGGGGCCTCCTCGATCGTAGCACAGATGCGCAGTATTTT
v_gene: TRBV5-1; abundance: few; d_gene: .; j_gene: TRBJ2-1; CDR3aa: CASTAHGLDEQFF; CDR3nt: TGCGCCAGCACCGCGCACGGGTTGGATGAGCAGTTCTTC
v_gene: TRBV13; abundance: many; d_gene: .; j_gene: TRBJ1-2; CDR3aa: CASSSGTLTNYGYTF; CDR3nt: TGTGCCAGCAGCTCCGGGACACTTACTAACTATGGCTACACCTTC
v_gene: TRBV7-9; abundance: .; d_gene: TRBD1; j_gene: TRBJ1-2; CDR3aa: CASSLGTVRQGQIPYGYTF; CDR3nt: TGTGCCAGCAGCTTAGGAACAGTAAGACAGGGCCAAATCCCTTATGGCTACACCTTC
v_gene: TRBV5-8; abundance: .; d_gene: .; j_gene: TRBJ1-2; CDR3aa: CASRGFGRRNYGYTF; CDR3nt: TGTGCCAGCAGGGGATTTGGGAGACGGAACTATGGCTACACCTTC
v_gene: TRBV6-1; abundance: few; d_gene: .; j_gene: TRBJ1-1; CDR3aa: CASSEGPLNTEAFF; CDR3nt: TGTGCCAGCAGTGAAGGGCCTCTGAACACTGAAGCTTTCTTT
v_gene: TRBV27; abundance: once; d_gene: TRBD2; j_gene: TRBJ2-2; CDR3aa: CASSSSGGRTGELFF; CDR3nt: TGTGCCAGCAGTTCCAGCGGGGGAAGGACCGGGGAGCTGTTTTTT
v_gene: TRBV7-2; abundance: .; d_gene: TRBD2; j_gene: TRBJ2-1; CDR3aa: CASCFSGGGAYEQFF; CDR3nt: TGTGCCAGCTGCTTCAGCGGCGGGGGGGCCTATGAGCAGTTCTTC
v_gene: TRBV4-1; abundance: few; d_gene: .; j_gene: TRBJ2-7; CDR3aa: CASSPPGRLGYNEQYF; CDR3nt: TGCGCCAGCAGCCCTCCGGGACGTTTGGGGTACAATGAGCAGTACTTC
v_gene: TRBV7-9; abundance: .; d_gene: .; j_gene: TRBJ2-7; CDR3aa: CASSLPRVEQYF; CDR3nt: TGTGCCAGCAGCTTGCCGAGGGTCGAGCAGTACTTC
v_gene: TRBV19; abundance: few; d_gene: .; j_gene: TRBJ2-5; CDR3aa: CASSGLKTQYF; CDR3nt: TGTGCCAGTAGTGGCTTGAAGACCCAGTACTTC
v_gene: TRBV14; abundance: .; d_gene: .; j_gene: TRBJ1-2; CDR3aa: CASSPGRRYGYTF; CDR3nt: TGTGCCAGCAGCCCGGGACGAAGATATGGCTACACCTTC
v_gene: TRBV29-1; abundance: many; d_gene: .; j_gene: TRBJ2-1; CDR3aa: CSQSSGRGNEQFF; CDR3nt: TGCAGCCAATCTTCTGGGCGGGGCAATGAGCAGTTCTTC
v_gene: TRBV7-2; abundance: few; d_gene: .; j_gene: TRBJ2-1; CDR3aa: CASSLVTSYNEQFF; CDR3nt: TGTGCCAGCAGCTTAGTTACTAGCTACAATGAGCAGTTCTTC
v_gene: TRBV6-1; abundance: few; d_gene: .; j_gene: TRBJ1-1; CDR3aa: CASSDQGWTEAFF; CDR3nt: TGTGCCAGCAGTGACCAAGGATGGACTGAAGCTTTCTTT
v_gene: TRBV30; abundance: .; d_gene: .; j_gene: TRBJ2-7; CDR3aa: CAWNDRDSYEQYF; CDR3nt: TGTGCCTGGAATGATCGGGACTCCTACGAGCAGTACTTC
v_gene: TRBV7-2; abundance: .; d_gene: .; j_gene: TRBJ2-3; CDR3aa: CASSSQLDTQYF; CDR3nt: TGTGCCAGCAGCTCGCAGCTGGATACGCAGTATTTT
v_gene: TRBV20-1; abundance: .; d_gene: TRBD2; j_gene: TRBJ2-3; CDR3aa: CSAREPLAAASTDTQYF; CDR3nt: TGCAGTGCTAGAGAGCCGCTAGCGGCCGCTAGCACAGATACGCAGTATTTT
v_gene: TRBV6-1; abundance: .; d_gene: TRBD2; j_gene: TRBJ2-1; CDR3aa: CASRELAGGHYNEQFF; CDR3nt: TGTGCCAGCAGGGAATTAGCGGGGGGTCATTACAATGAGCAGTTCTTC
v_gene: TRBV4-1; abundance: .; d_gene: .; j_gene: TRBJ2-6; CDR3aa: CASSRVGNVLTF; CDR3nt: TGCGCCAGCAGCCGAGTCGGCAACGTCCTGACTTTC
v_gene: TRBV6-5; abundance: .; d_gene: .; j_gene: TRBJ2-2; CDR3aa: CASGSGNTGELFF; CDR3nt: TGTGCCAGCGGGAGCGGGAACACCGGGGAGCTGTTTTTT
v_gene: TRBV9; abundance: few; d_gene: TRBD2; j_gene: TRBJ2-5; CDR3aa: CASSVDSGTSGQETQYF; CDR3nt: TGTGCCAGCAGCGTAGACTCCGGGACTAGCGGTCAAGAGACCCAGTACTTC
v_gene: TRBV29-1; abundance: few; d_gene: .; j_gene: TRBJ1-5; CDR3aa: CSVEADRNQPQHF; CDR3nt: TGCAGCGTTGAAGCTGACAGAAATCAGCCCCAGCATTTT
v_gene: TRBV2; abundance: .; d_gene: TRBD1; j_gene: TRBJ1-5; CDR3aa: CASSEQTGYQPQHF; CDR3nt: TGTGCCAGCAGTGAGCAGACAGGGTACCAGCCCCAGCATTTT
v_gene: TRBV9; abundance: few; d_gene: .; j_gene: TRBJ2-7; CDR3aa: CASSHGLISYEQYF; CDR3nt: TGTGCCAGCAGTCACGGACTGATTTCCTACGAGCAGTACTTC
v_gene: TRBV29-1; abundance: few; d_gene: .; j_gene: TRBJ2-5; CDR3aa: CSVPLGETQYF; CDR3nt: TGCAGCGTTCCACTTGGAGAGACCCAGTACTTC
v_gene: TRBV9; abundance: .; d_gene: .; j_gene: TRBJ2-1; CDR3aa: CASSPQRDGSYNEQFF; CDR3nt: TGTGCCAGCAGCCCCCAACGGGACGGATCCTACAATGAGCAGTTCTTC
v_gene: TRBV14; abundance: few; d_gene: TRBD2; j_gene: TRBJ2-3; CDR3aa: CASSQELAGVRDTQYF; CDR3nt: TGTGCCAGCAGCCAAGAGCTAGCGGGGGTGAGAGATACGCAGTATTTT
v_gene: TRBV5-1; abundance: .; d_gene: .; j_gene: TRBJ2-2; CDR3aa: CASLGHLNTGELFF; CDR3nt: TGCGCCAGCTTGGGACACTTGAACACCGGGGAGCTGTTTTTT
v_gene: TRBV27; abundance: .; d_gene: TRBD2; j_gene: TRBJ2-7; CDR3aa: CASSLDGLRGNYEQYF; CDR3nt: TGTGCCAGCAGTTTAGACGGTCTGCGGGGGAACTACGAGCAGTACTTC
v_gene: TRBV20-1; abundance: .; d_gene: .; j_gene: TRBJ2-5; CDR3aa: CSARVASGAQTQYF; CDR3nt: TGCAGTGCTAGAGTAGCTAGTGGGGCACAGACCCAGTACTTC
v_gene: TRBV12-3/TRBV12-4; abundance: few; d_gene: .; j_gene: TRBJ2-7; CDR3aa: CASSVGIYEQYF; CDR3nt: TGTGCCAGCAGCGTCGGGATCTACGAGCAGTACTTC
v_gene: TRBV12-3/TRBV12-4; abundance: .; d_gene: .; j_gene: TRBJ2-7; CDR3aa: CASSLARFASADNEQYF; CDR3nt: TGTGCCAGCAGTTTAGCGCGATTCGCTAGCGCGGACAATGAGCAGTACTTC
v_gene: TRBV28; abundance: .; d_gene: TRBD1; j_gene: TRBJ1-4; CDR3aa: CASSLIRQGGEKLSF; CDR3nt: TGTGCCAGCAGTTTAATTCGACAGGGAGGCGAAAAACTGTCTTTT
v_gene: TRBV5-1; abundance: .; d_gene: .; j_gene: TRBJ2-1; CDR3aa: CASRNDSSYNEQFF; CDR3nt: TGCGCCAGCAGGAACGACAGCTCCTACAATGAGCAGTTCTTC
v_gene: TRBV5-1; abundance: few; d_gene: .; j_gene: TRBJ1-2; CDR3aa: CASSLGGSGYGYTF; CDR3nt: TGCGCCAGCAGCTTGGGGGGCTCTGGCTATGGCTACACCTTC
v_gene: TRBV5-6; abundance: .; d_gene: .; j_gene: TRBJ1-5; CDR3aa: CASTSGVFGNQPQHF; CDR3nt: TGTGCCAGCACCAGTGGGGTCTTCGGCAATCAGCCCCAGCATTTT
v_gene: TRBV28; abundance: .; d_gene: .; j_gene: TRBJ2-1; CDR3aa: CASSSGEAHYNEQFF; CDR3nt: TGTGCCAGCAGTTCCGGGGAGGCCCACTACAATGAGCAGTTCTTC
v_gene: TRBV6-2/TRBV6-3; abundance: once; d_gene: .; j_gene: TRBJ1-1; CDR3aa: CASSRQVSAEAFF; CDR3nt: TGTGCCAGCAGTAGACAGGTCAGTGCTGAAGCTTTCTTT
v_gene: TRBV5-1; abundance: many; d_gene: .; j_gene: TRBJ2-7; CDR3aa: CASSFGEAYEQYF; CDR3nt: TGTGCCAGCAGCTTCGGGGAGGCCTACGAGCAGTACTTC
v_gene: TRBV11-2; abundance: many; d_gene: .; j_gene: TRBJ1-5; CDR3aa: CASSLGTDNQPQHF; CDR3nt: TGTGCCAGCAGCTTAGGGACGGACAATCAGCCCCAGCATTTT
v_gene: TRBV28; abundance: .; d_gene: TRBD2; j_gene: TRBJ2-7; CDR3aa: CASSLYGRYYEQYF; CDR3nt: TGTGCCAGCAGTTTATACGGGAGGTACTACGAGCAGTACTTC